These 8 T cell receptor beta chains came from one sample sequenced in a study of Tregs in tolerant kidney transplant recipients (dated by TCRdb to the late 2010s). Sample time point, as interpreted from the label and publication: blood sample drawn before combined kidney and bone marrow transplant. Libraries were made using the immunoSEQ multiplex PCR assay. TCRdb took over this immuneACCESS table, retaining in-frame rearrangements with V and J assigned. Such tables are incomplete; in checked studies, under half of the missing clones stem from an unresolved V gene, and the remainder is unexplained. For this sample there are fewer than 100,000 clones; about 91% appear just once. Together, the top ten hold 0.34% of the sample. The material sequenced was Tregs from blood, taken before the transplant. Source of these receptors: a human donor who received a combined kidney and bone marrow transplant.

This clone occurred once. The rearrangement links TRBV18 to TRBJ2-5; D call uncertain. The CDR3 has 13 amino acids. The germline V and J ends were trimmed by 4 bases and 1 base, with 7 bases remaining between them. Germline-derived CDR1 and CDR2 are KGHSH and LQKENI. For the CDR3, the DNA is TGTGCCAGCTCACTGGCGACCCAAGAGACCCAGTACTTC. Encoded protein: CASSLATQETQYF.

This clone was recorded only once. The chain has TRBV10-1 and TRBJ2-3; either TRBD1 or TRBD2 may fit D (6 bases each). V lost 5 bases, J lost 5 bases, and 14 bases lay in between. There are 14 residues in the CDR3. Germline-derived CDR1 and CDR2 are WNHNN and SYGVQD (reference sequence). CDR3 sequence (DNA): TGCGCCAGCAGTTTAGGCCGGGGGCAAGATACGCAGTATTTT. It translates to CASSLGRGQDTQYF.

This chain connects TRBV9 to TRBJ2-3, with 15 bases lining up with TRBD2. Germline V CDR1 and CDR2: SGDLS, YYNGEE. The CDR3 runs to 21 residues. J was trimmed by 6 bases and V by 5 bases; bases with no gene match: 22. The CDR3 loop reads CASSSNSGTSGRSDSWDTQYF. The CDR3 DNA follows: TGTGCCAGCAGTTCTAATTCCGGGACTAGCGGGAGGAGTGATAGTTGGGATACGCAGTATTTT.

The rearrangement uses TRBV6-6 and TRBJ1-6, with D perhaps TRBD1 (5 bases). CDR1 and CDR2 from the germline V gene are MNHNY and SVGAGI (reference sequence). The V end lost 2 bases, the J end lost 12 bases, and 8 bases lay between the germline ends. The CDR3 extends over 12 amino acids. The CDR3 reads CASSYIGEPLHF. Written as DNA, the CDR3 is TGTGCCAGCAGTTACATAGGGGAACCCCTCCACTTT.

This clone was found a few times. The rearrangement joins TRBV5-4 to TRBJ2-7; 7 bases map to TRBD1. CDR1 and CDR2 (germline): SGHNT, YYREEE (reference sequence). The CDR3 is 14 amino acids. V lost 7 bases, J lost 6 bases, and 13 bases stayed unmatched. The CDR3 protein is CASGVDRALSEQYF. In DNA form, the CDR3 reads TGTGCCAGCGGGGTTGACAGGGCGTTGTCCGAGCAGTACTTC.

The chain uses TRBV5-1 and TRBJ2-5; D ambiguous. Trimming removed 4 bases from V and 4 bases from J, with 8 bases in between. The germline V gene encodes CDR1 SGHRS and CDR2 YFSETQ. This CDR3 spans 12 amino acids. In DNA, the CDR3 is TGCGCCAGCAGCCAGGACGGAGAGACCCAGTACTTC. Protein sequence: CASSQDGETQYF.

The rearrangement joins TRBV29-1 to TRBJ2-1; TRBD2 matches 8 bases. Germline-derived CDR1 and CDR2 are SQVTM and ANQGSEA. V was pared by 3 bases and J by 8 bases, with 3 bases of the junction left unmatched. CDR3 length equals 12 residues. Here the CDR3 reads CSVDPAGDEQFF. The CDR3, as DNA: TGCAGCGTTGATCCAGCGGGGGATGAGCAGTTCTTC.

V and J are TRBV5-1 and TRBJ1-5, with a weak D call TRBD1 (6 bases). V lost 4 bases and J lost 2, with 13 bases in between. This CDR3 has 15 amino acids. Germline values: CDR1 SGHRS, CDR2 YFSETQ. In DNA form, the CDR3 reads TGCGCCAGCAGCGCTAGGGGGGGTGGCAATCAGCCCCAGCATTTT. Protein product: CASSARGGGNQPQHF.